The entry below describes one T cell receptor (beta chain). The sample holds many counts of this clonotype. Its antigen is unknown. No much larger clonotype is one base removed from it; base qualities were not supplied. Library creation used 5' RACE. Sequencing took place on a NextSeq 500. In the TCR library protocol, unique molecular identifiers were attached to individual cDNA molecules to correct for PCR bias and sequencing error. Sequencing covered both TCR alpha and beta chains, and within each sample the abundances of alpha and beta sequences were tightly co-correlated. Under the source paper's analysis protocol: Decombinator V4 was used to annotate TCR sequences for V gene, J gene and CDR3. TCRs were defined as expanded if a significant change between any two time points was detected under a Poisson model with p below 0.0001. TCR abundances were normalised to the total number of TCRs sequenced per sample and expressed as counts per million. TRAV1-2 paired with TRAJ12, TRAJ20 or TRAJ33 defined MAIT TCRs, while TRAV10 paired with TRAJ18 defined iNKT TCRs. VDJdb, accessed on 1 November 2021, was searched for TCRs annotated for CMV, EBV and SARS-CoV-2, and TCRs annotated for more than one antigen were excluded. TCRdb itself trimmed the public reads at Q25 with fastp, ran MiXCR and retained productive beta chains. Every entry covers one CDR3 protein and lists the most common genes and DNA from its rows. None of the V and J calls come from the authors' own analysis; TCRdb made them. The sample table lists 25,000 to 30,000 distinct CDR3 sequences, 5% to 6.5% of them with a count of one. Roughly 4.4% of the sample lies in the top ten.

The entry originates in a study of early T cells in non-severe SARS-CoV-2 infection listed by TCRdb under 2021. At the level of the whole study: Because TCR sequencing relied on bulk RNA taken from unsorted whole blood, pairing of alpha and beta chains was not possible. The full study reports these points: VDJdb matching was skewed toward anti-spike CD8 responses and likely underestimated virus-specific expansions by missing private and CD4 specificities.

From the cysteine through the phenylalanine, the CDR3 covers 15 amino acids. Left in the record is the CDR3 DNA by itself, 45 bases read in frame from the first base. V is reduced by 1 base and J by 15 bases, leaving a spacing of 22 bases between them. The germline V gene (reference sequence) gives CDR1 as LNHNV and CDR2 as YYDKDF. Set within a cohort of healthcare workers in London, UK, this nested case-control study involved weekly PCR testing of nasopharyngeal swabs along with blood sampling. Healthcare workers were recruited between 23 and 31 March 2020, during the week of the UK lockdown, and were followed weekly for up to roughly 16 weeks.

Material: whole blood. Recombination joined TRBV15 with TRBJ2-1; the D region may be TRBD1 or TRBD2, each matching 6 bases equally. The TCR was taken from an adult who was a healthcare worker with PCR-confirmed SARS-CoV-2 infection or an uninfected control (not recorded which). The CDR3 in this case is CATSRAMAGEVLRFF. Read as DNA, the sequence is TGTGCCACCAGCAGAGCTATGGCAGGGGAGGTCCTGCGGTTCTTC.